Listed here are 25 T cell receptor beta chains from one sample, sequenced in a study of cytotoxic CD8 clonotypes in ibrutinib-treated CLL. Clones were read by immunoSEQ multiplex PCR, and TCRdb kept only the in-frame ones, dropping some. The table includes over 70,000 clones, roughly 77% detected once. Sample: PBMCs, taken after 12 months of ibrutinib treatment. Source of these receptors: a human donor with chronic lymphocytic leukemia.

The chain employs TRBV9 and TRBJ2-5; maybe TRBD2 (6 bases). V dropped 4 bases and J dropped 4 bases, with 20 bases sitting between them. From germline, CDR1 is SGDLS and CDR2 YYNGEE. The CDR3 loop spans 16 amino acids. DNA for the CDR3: TGTGCCAGCAGCCCCCGGGGCCAAGGAGGGCTAGAGACCCAGTACTTC. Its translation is CASSPRGQGGLETQYF.

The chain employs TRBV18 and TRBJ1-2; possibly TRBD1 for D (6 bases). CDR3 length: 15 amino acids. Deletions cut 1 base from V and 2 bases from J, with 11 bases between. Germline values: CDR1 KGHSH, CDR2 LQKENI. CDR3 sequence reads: CASSPQGRGNYGYTF. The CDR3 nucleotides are TGTGCCAGCTCACCACAGGGAAGGGGGAACTATGGCTACACCTTC. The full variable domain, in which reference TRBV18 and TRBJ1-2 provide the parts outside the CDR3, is NAGVMQNPRHLVRRRGQEARLRCSPMKGHSHVYWYRQLPEEGLKFMVYLQKENIIDESGMPKERFSAEFPKEGPSILRIQQVVRGDSAAYFCASSPQGRGNYGYTFGSGTRLTVV.

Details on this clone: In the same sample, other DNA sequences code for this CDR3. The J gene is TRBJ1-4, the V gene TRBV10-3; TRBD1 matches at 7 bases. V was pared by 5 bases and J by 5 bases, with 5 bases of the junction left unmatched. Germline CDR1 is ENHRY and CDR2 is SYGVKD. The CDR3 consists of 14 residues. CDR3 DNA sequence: TGTGCCATCAGTCCCGGGACAGAAAATGAAAAACTGTTTTTT. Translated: CAISPGTENEKLFF.

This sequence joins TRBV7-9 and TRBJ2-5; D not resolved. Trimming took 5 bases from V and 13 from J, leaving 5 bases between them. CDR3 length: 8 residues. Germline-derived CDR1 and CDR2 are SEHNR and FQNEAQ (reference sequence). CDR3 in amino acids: CASSPRYF. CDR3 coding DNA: TGTGCCAGCAGCCCCCGGTACTTC.

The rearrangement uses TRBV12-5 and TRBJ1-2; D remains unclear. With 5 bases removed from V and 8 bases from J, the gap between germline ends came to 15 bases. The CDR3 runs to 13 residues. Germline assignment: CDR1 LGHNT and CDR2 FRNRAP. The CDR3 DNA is TGTGCTAGTGGTGCCGACCCCGCGGGGGGCTACACCTTC. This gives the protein CASGADPAGGYTF.

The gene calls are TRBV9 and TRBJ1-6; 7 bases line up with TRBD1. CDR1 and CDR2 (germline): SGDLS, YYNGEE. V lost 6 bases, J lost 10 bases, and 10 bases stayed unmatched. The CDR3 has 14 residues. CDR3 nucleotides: TGTGCCAGCACCCCGACAGGGCTACCATCACCCCTCCACTTT. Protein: CASTPTGLPSPLHF.

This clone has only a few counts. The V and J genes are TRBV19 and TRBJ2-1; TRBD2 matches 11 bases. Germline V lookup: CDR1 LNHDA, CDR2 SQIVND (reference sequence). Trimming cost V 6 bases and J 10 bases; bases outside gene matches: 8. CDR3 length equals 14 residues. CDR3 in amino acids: CASRGLAERGEQFF. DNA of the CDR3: TGTGCCAGTAGGGGACTAGCGGAGCGGGGAGAGCAGTTCTTC.

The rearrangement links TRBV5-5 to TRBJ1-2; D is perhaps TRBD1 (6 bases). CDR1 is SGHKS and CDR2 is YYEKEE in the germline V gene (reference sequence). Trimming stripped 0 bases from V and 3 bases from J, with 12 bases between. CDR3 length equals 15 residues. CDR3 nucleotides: TGTGCCAGCAGCTTGGGTGCAGGGGTGGACTATGGCTACACCTTC. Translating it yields CASSLGAGVDYGYTF.

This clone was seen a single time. The CDR3: CASSPTQREGRETQYF. CDR3 in DNA: TGTGCCAGCAGCCCAACCCAGCGGGAGGGCCGAGAGACCCAGTACTTC. The chain carries TRBV7-2 and TRBJ2-5; 10 positions agree with TRBD2. This CDR3 is 16 amino acids long. Germline CDR1 is SGHTA and CDR2 is FQGNSA. The J segment lost 4 bases and the V segment lost 5 bases, leaving 10 bases of the junction unmatched.

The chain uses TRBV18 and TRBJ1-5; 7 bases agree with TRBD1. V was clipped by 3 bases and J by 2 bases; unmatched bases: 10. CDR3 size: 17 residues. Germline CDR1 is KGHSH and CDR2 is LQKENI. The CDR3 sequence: CASSPPQGEAGNQPQHF. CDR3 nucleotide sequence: TGTGCCAGCTCACCCCCCCAGGGGGAAGCCGGCAATCAGCCCCAGCATTTT.

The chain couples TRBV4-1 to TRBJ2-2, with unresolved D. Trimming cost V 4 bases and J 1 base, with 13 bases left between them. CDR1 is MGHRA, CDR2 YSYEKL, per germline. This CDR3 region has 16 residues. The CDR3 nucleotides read TGCGCCAGCAGCCCCCACCGTGGGGAGAACACCGGGGAGCTGTTTTTT. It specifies CASSPHRGENTGELFF.

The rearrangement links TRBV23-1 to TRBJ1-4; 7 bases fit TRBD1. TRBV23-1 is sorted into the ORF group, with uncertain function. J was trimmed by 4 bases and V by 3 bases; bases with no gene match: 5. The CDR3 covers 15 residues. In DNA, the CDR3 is TGCGCCAGCAGTCACCCGACAGGGCATAATGAAAAACTGTTTTTT. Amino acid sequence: CASSHPTGHNEKLFF.

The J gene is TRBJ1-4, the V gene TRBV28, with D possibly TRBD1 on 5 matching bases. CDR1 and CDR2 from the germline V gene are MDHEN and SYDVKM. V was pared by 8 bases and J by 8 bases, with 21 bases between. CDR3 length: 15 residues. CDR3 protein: CASGRPGDWGEKLFF. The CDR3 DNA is TGTGCCAGCGGCCGGCCGGGGGACTGGGGGGAAAAACTGTTTTTT.

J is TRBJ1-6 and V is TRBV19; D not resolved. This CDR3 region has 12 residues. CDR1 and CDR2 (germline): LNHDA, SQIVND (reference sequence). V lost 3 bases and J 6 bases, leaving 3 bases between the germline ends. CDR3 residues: CASSIFNSPLHF. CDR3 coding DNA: TGTGCCAGTAGTATCTTTAATTCACCCCTCCACTTT.

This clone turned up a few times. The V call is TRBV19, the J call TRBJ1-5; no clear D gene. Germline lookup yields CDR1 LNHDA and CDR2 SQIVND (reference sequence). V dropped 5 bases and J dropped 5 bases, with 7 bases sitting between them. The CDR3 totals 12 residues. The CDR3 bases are TGTGCCAGTAGTCCCTGGGATCAGCCCCAGCATTTT. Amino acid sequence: CASSPWDQPQHF.

The CDR3 spells CASSDTPGTSPGETQYF. In nucleotides, the CDR3 is TGTGCCAGCAGCGACACCCCCGGGACTAGTCCGGGCGAGACCCAGTACTTC. This chain uses TRBV6-4 with TRBJ2-5; 8 bases are a match to TRBD2. This CDR3 contains 17 residues. CDR1 and CDR2 from the germline V gene are MRHNA and SNTAGT. J lost 5 bases, V lost 6 bases, and 17 bases had no gene match.

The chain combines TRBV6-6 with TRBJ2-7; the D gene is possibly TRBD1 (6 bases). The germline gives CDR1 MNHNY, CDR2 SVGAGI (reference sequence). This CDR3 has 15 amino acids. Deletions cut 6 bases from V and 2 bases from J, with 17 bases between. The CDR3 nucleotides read TGTGCCAGCAGCAAACAGGGCCCGCTCACCTACGAGCAGTACTTC. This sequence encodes CASSKQGPLTYEQYF.

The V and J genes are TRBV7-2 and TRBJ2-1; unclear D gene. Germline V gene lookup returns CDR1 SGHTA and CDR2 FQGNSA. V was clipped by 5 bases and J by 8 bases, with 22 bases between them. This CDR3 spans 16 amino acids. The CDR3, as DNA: TGTGCCAGCAGCCCCAATCGCGGCCCCCGGGTCTATGAGCAGTTCTTC. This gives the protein CASSPNRGPRVYEQFF. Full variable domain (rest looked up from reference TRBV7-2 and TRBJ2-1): GAGVSQSPSNKVTEKGKDVELRCDPISGHTALYWYRQSLGQGLEFLIYFQGNSAPDKSGLPSDRFSAERTGGSVSTLTIQRTQQEDSAVYLCASSPNRGPRVYEQFFGPGTRLTVL.

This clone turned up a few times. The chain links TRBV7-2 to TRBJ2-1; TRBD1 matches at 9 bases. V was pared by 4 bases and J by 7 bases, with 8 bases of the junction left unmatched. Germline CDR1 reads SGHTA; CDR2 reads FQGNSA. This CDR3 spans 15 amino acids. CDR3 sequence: CASSSRTGEWNEQFF. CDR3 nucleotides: TGTGCCAGCAGCTCCCGGACAGGGGAGTGGAATGAGCAGTTCTTC.

The CDR3 spells CASSLGWGQGVGQPQHF. CDR3 nucleotides: TGTGCCAGCAGCTTAGGGTGGGGACAGGGGGTAGGGCAGCCCCAGCATTTT. V and J are TRBV7-6 and TRBJ1-5, with TRBD1 matching 11 bases. Germline CDR1 SGHVS, CDR2 FNYEAQ. The CDR3 has 17 amino acids. The V gene end was trimmed by 1 base and the J gene end by 7 bases; junction bases not matched to a gene: 9.

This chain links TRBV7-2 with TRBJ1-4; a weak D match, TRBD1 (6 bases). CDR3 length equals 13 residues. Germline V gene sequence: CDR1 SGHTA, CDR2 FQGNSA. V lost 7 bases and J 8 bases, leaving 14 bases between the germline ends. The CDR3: CASIGRGEEKLFF. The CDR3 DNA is TGTGCCAGCATCGGGAGGGGGGAGGAAAAACTGTTTTTT.

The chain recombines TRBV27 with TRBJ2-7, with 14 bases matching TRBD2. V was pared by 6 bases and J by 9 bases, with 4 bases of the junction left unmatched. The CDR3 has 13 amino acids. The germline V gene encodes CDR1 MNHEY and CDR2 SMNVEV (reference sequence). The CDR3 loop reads CASRGLAGAGQYF. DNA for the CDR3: TGTGCCAGCAGGGGACTAGCGGGAGCGGGGCAGTACTTC.

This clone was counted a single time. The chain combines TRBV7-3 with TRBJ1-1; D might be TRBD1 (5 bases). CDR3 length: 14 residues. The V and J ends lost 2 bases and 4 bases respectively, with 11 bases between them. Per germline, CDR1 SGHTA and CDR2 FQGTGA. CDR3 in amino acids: CASSLQGLGTEAFF. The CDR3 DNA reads TGTGCCAGCAGCTTACAGGGCTTGGGCACTGAAGCTTTCTTT.

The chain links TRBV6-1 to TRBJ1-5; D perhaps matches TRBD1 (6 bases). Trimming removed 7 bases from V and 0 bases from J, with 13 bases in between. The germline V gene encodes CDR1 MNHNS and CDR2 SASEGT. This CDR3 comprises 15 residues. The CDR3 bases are TGTGCCAGCAACCCAACAGGGAATAGCAATCAGCCCCAGCATTTT. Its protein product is CASNPTGNSNQPQHF.

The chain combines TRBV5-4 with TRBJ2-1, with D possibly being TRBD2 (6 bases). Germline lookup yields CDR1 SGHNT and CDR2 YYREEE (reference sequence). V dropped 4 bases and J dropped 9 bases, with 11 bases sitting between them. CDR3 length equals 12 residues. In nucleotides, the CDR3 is TGTGCCAGCAGCCCCCGGCGGGGTGAGCAGTTCTTC. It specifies CASSPRRGEQFF.